The rows below give T cell receptor beta chains drawn from one sample of a study of lymphopenia after photon versus proton radiotherapy. Sequenced by immunoSEQ multiplex PCR; TCRdb stores in-frame clones only, minus some. The table shows around 62,000 clones, with approximately 84% occurring only once. Sequenced here: peripheral blood, sampled from a patient treated with proton-based radiotherapy. Receptors originate from a man aged 55 to 70 with pancreatic cancer. The CDR3 runs from the conserved cysteine through the conserved F or W. D genes are given only for firm matches.

j_gene | v_gene | d_gene | CDR3aa
TRBJ2-5 | TRBV6-1 | - | CASRGIQETQYF
TRBJ2-1 | TRBV5-4 | - | CASSSTGWGEQFF
TRBJ2-7 | TRBV18 | TRBD2 | CASSPGTSGRAAYEQYF
TRBJ2-1 | TRBV7-3 | TRBD2 | CASSFGLAGDEQFF
TRBJ2-7 | TRBV13 | TRBD1 | CASSLGGQGQAYF
TRBJ2-3 | TRBV11-2 | TRBD1 | CASSFTGASTDTQYF
TRBJ1-1 | TRBV5-1 | - | CASSLGGDPAEAFF
TRBJ1-5 | TRBV18 | TRBD1 | CASSPQGQGRQPQHF
TRBJ2-5 | TRBV7-9 | - | CASSGGRPQETQYF
TRBJ2-1 | TRBV4-2 | - | CASSQEEGGHSGYNEQFF
TRBJ2-2 | TRBV7-6 | - | CACDPVKGGTGELFF
TRBJ2-3 | TRBV23-1 | - | CASSQDRSATDTQYF
TRBJ1-2 | TRBV4-2 | - | CASSQYGGSYYGYTF
TRBJ1-2 | TRBV30 | - | CAWSPGGTYGYTF
TRBJ1-2 | TRBV5-5 | - | CASSFDPAPYGYTF
TRBJ1-2 | TRBV28 | - | CASSPERDHPRGYTF
TRBJ1-2 | TRBV29-1 | - | CSVEGGGYTF
TRBJ2-1 | TRBV19 | TRBD2 | CASSILAGRGSRNEQFF
TRBJ1-6 | TRBV6-4 | - | CASSSGGNSPLHF
TRBJ2-7 | TRBV7-3 | - | CASSLLAGLEQYF
TRBJ1-1 | TRBV28 | TRBD1 | CASSHRDRGRFTEAFF
TRBJ1-4 | TRBV4-3 | TRBD1 | CASSHGQAGEKLFF
TRBJ2-2 | TRBV29-1 | TRBD2 | CSVSGTSGNTRELFF
TRBJ2-3 | TRBV30 | - | CAWSAGLSITDTQYF
TRBJ1-1 | TRBV6-1 | TRBD1 | CASREGAGRNTEAFF
TRBJ2-1 | TRBV9 | - | CASSVEGSGGGGSYNEQFF
TRBJ1-5 | TRBV27 | - | CASSPRRMDRDQPQHF
TRBJ1-6 | TRBV7-9 | - | CASSRSASSPLHF
TRBJ2-3 | TRBV9 | - | CASNLGGTDTQYF
TRBJ2-7 | TRBV4-1 | - | CASSQFLAPYGQYF
TRBJ2-7 | TRBV6-1 | - | CASSEALATEQYF
TRBJ2-3 | TRBV27 | TRBD2 | CASSFKGSASGRKTDTQYF
TRBJ1-6 | TRBV30 | - | CAWSQGSYNSPLHF
TRBJ1-1 | TRBV7-2 | - | CASSSTRALGLAFF
TRBJ2-1 | TRBV6-6 | - | CASNRIQVNEQFF
TRBJ1-1 | TRBV5-1 | TRBD1 | CASSLRTGANTEAFF
TRBJ2-1 | TRBV4-1 | - | CASSQEERHVYNEQFF
TRBJ1-2 | TRBV5-6 | - | CASSLGREDYGYTF
TRBJ1-4 | TRBV30 | - | CAWSATLGNEKLFF
TRBJ1-2 | TRBV19 | - | CASSYRQANYGYTF
TRBJ1-4 | TRBV5-1 | - | CASSLDREVEKLFF
TRBJ1-5 | TRBV9 | - | CASSVPGQPPDQPQHF